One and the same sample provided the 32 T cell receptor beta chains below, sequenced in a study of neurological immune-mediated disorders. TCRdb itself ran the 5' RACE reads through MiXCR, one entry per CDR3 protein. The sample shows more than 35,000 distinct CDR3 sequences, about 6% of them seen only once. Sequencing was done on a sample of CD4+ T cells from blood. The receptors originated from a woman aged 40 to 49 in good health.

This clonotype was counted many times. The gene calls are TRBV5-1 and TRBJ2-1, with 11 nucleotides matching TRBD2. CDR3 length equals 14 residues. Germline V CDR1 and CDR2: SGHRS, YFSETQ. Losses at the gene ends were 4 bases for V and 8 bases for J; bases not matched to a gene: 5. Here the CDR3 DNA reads TGCGCCAGCAGCGTGACGGGACTAGCGGATGAGCAGTTCTTC. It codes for CASSVTGLADEQFF.

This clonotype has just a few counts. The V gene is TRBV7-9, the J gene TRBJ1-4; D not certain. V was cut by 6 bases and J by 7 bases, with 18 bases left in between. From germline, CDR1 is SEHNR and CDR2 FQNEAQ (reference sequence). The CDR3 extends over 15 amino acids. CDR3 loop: CASRHAPPISEKLFF. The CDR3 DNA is TGTGCCAGCAGACATGCCCCTCCGATCAGTGAAAAACTGTTTTTT.

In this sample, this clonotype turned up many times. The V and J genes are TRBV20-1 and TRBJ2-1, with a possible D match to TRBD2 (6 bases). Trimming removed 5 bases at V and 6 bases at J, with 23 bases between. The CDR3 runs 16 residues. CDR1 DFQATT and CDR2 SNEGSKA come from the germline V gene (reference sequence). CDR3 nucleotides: TGCAGTGCTTTGCCGGGGAGGTGGGAGTTATCCAATGAGCAGTTCTTC. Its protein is CSALPGRWELSNEQFF.

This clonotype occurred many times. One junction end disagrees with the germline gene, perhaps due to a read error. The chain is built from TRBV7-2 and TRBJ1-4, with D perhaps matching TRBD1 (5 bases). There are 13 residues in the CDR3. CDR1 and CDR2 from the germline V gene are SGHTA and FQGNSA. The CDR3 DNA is TGTGCCAGCAGCTTAGCGGAAGGGGCGGCCCACCATTTT. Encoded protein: CASSLAEGAAHHF.

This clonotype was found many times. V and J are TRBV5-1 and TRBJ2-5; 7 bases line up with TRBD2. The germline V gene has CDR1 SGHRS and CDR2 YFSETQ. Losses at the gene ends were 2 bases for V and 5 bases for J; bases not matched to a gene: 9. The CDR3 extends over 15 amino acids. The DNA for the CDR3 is TGCGCCAGCAGCTTCCTAGCGGCGAACAGGGAGACCCAGTACTTC. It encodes CASSFLAANRETQYF.

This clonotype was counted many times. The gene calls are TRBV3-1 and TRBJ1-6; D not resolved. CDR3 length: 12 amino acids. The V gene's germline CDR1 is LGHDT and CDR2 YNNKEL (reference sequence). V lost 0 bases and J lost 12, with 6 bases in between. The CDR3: CASSQERGPLHF. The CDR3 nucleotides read TGTGCCAGCAGCCAAGAAAGAGGACCCCTCCACTTT. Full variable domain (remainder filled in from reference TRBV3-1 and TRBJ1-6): DTAVSQTPKYLVTQMGNDKSIKCEQNLGHDTMYWYKQDSKKFLKIMFSYNNKELIINETVPNRFSPKSPDKAHLNLHINSLELGDSAVYFCASSQERGPLHFGNGTRLTVT.

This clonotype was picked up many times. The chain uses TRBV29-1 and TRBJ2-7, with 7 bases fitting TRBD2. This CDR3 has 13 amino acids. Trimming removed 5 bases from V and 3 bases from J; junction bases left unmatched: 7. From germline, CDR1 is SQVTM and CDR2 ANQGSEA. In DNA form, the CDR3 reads TGCAGCGTTTACGGGGAGGGCAGCTACGAGCAGTACTTC. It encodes CSVYGEGSYEQYF.

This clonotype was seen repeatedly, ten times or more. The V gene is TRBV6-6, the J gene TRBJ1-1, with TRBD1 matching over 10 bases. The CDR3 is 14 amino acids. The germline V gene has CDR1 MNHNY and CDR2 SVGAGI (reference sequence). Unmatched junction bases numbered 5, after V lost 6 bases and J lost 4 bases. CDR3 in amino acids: CASRRDRGGTEAFF. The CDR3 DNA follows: TGTGCCAGCAGAAGGGACAGGGGAGGCACTGAAGCTTTCTTT.

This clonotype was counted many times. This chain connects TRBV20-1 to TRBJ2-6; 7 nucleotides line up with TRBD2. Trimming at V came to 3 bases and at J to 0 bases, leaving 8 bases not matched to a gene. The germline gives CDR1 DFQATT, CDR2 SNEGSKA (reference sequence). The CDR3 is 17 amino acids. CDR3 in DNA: TGCAGTGCTAGTTCGAGCGGGACTTCCTCTGGGGCCAACGTCCTGACTTTC. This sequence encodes CSASSSGTSSGANVLTF.

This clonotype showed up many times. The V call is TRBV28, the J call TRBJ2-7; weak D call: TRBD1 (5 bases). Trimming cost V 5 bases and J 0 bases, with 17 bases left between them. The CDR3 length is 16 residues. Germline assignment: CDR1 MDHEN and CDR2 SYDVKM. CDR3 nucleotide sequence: TGTGCCAGCAGTACCCTAGGGGTGGACATCTCCTACGAGCAGTACTTC. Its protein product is CASSTLGVDISYEQYF.

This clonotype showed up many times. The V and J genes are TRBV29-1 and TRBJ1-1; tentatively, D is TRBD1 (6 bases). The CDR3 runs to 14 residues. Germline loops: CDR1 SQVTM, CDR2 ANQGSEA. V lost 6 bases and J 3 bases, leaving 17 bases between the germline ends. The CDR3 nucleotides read TGCAGCGTAGACTTAGGCTGGACAGACACTGAAGCTTTCTTT. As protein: CSVDLGWTDTEAFF.

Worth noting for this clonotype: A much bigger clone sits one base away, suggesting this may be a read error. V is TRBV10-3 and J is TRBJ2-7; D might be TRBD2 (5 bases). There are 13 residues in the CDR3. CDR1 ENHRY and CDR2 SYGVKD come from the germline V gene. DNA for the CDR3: TGTGCCATCAGTGCGTCAGCTAGCTACGACCAGTACTTC. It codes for CAISASASYDQYF.

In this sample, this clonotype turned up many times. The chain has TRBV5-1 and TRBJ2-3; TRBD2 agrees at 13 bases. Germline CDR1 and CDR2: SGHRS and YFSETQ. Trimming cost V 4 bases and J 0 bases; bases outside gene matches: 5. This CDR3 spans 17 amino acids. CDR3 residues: CASSKWTSGSSTDTQYF. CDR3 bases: TGCGCCAGCAGCAAGTGGACTAGCGGGAGTAGCACAGATACGCAGTATTTT.

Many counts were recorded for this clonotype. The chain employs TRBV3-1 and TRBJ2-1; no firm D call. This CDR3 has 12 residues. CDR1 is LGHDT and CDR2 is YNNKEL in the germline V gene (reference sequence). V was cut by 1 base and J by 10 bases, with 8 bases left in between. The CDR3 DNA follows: TGTGCCAGCAGCCAAGTCACGCGGGAGCAGTTCTTC. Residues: CASSQVTREQFF.

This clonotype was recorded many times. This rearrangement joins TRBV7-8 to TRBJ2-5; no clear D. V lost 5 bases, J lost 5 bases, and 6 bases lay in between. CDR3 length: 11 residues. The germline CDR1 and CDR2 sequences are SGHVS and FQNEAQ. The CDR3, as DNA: TGTGCCAGCAGCCAAAGGGAGACCCAGTACTTC. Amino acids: CASSQRETQYF. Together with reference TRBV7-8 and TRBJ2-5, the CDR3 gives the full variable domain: GAGVSQSPRYKVAKRGQDVALRCDPISGHVSLFWYQQALGQGPEFLTYFQNEAQLDKSGLPSDRFFAERPEGSVSTLKIQRTQQEDSAVYLCASSQRETQYFGPGTRLLVL.

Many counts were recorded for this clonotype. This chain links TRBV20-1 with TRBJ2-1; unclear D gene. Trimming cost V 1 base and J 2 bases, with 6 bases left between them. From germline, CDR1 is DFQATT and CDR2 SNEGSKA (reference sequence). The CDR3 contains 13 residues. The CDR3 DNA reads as TGCAGTGCTAGAGGCCCCACCTACAATGAGCAGTTCTTC. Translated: CSARGPTYNEQFF.

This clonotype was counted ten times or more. DNA for the CDR3: TGTGCCAGCAGCCGTCCGGTGGGTGAGCAGTTCTTC. Residues: CASSRPVGEQFF. This chain connects TRBV3-1 to TRBJ2-1, with D unresolved. Germline lookup yields CDR1 LGHDT and CDR2 YNNKEL (reference sequence). The CDR3 is made up of 12 amino acids. V was clipped by 4 bases and J by 9 bases, with 10 bases between them.

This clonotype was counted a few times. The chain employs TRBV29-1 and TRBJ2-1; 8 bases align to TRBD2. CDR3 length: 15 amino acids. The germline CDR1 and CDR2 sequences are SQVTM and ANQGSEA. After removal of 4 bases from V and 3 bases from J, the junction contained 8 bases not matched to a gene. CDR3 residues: CSVVGRGVIYNEQFF. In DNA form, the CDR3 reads TGCAGCGTTGTTGGGCGGGGGGTCATCTACAATGAGCAGTTCTTC.

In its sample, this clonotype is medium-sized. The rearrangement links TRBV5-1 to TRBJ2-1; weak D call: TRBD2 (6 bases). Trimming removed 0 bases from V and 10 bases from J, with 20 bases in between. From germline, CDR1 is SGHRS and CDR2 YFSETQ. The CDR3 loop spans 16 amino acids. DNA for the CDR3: TGCGCCAGCAGCTTGGTTTGGGGTACTAGCTCGGGGGAGCAGTTCTTC. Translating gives CASSLVWGTSSGEQFF.

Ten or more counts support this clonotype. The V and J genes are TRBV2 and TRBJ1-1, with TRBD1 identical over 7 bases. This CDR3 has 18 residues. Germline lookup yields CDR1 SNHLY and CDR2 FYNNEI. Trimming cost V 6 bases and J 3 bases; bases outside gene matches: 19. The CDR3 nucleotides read TGTGCCAGCAGGAGACAGGGTCGGGAAGGGGACGTGGACACTGAAGCTTTCTTT. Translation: CASRRQGREGDVDTEAFF.

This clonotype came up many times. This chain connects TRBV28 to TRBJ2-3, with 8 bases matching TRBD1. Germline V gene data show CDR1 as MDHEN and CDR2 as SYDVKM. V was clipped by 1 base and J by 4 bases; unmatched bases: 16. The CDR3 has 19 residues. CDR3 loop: CASSLFSGTGALRADTQYF. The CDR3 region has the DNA TGTGCCAGCAGTTTATTCTCCGGGACAGGAGCTTTAAGGGCAGATACGCAGTATTTT.

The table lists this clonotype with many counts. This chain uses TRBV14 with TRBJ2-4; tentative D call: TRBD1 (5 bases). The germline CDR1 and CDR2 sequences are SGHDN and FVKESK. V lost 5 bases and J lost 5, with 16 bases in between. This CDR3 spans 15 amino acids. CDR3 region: CASSSTQGSQNIQYF. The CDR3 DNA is TGTGCCAGCAGCTCGACTCAGGGTAGTCAAAACATTCAGTACTTC.

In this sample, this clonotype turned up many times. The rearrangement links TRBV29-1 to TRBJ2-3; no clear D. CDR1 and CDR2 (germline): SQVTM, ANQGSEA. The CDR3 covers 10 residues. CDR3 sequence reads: CIAGTDTQYF. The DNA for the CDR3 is TGCATTGCGGGCACAGATACGCAGTATTTT.

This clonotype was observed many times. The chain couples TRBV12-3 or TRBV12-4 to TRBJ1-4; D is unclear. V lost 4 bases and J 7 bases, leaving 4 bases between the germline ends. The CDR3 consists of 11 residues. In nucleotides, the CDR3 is TGTGCCAGCAGTTCTGGTGAAAAACTGTTTTTT. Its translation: CASSSGEKLFF.

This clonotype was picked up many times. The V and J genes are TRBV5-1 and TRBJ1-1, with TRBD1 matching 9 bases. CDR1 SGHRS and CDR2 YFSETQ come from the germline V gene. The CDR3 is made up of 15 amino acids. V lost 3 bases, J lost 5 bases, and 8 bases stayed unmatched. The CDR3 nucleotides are TGCGCCAGCAGCTCACAGGGGGCGCTTAATACTGAAGCTTTCTTT. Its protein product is CASSSQGALNTEAFF. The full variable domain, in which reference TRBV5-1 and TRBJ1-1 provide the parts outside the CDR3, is KAGVTQTPRYLIKTRGQQVTLSCSPISGHRSVSWYQQTPGQGLQFLFEYFSETQRNKGNFPGRFSGRQFSNSRSEMNVSTLELGDSALYLCASSSQGALNTEAFFGQGTRLTVV.

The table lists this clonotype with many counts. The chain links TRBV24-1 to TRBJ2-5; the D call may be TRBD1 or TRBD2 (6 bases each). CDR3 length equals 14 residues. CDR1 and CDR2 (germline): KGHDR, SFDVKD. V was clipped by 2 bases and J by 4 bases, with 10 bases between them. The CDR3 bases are TGTGCCACCAGTGATTCCCGGGGGCGAGAGACCCAGTACTTC. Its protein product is CATSDSRGRETQYF.

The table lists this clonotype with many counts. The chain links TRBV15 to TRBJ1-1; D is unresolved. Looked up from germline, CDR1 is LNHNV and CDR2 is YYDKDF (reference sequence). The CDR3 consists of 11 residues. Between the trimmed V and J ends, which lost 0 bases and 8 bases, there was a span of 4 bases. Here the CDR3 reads CATSREREAFF. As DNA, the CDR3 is TGTGCCACCAGCAGAGAGAGGGAAGCTTTCTTT.

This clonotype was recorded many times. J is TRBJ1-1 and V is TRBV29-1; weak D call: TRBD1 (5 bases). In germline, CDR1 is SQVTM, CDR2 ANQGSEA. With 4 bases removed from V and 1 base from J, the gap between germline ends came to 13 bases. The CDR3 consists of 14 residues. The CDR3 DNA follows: TGCAGCGTTGTAACAGGCAGCGGGAACACTGAAGCTTTCTTT. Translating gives CSVVTGSGNTEAFF.

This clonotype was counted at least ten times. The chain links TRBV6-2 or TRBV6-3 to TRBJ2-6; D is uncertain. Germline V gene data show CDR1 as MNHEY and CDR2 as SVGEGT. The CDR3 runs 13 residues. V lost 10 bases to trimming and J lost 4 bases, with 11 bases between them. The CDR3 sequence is CATRLRGANVLTF. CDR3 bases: TGTGCCACCCGACTCCGCGGGGCCAACGTCCTGACTTTC.

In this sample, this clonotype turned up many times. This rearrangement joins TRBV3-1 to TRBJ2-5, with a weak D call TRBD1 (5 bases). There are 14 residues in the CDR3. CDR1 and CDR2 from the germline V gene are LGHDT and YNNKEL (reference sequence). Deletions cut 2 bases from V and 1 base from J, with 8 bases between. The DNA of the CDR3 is TGTGCCAGCAGCCAACATGACAGCCAAGAGACCCAGTACTTC. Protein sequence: CASSQHDSQETQYF.

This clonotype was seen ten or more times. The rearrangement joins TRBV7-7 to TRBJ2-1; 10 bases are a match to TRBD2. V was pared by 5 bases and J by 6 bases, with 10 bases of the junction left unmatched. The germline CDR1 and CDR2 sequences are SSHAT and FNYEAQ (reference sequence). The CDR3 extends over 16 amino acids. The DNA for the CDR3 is TGTGCCAGCAGCAACGGGGTAGCGGGAGGTTCCAATGAGCAGTTCTTC. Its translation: CASSNGVAGGSNEQFF.

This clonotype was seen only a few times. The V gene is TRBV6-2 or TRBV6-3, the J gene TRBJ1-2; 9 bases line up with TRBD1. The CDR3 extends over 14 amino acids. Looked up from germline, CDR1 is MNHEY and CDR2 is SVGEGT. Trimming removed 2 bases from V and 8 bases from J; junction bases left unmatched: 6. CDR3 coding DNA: TGTGCCAGCAGTTACCCGACAGGGGGTAGAGGCTACACCTTC. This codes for CASSYPTGGRGYTF.